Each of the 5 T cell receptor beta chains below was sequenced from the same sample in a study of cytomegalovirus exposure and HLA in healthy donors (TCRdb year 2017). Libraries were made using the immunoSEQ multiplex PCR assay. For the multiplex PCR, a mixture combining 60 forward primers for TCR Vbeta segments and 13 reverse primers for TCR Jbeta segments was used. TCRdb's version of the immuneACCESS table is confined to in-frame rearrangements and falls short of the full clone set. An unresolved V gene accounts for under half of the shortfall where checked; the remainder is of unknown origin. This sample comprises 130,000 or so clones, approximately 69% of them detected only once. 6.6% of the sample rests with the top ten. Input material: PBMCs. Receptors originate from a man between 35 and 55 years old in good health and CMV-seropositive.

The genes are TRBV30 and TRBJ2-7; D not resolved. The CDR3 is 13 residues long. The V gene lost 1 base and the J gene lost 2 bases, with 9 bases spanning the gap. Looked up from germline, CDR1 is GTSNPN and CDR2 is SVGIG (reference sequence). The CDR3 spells CAWSGSLPYEQYF. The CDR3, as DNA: TGTGCCTGGAGTGGTTCACTTCCCTACGAGCAGTACTTC.

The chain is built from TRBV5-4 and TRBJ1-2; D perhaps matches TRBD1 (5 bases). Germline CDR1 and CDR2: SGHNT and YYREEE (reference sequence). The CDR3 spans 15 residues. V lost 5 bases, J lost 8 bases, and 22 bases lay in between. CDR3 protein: CASSSIGAHPGGYTF. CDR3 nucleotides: TGTGCCAGCAGTTCCATAGGGGCCCACCCGGGCGGCTACACCTTC.

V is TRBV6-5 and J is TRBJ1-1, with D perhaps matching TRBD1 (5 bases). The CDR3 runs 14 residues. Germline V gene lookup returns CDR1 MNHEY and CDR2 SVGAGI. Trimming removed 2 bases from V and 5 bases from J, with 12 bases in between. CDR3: CASSYKGLGTEAFF. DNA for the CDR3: TGTGCCAGCAGTTACAAGGGGCTGGGGACTGAAGCTTTCTTT.

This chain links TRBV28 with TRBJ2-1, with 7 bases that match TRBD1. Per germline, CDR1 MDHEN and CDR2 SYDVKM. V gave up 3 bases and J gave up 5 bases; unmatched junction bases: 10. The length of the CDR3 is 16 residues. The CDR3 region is CASSFPGTERDNEQFF. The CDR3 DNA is TGTGCCAGCAGTTTCCCGGGGACAGAAAGAGACAATGAGCAGTTCTTC.

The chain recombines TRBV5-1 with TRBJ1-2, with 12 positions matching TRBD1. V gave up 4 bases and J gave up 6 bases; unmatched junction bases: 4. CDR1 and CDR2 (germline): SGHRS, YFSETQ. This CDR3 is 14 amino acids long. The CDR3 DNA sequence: TGCGCCAGCAGCCAGGGGACAGGGGGCGATGGCTACACCTTC. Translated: CASSQGTGGDGYTF. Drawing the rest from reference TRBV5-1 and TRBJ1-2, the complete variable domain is KAGVTQTPRYLIKTRGQQVTLSCSPISGHRSVSWYQQTPGQGLQFLFEYFSETQRNKGNFPGRFSGRQFSNSRSEMNVSTLELGDSALYLCASSQGTGGDGYTFGSGTRLTVV.